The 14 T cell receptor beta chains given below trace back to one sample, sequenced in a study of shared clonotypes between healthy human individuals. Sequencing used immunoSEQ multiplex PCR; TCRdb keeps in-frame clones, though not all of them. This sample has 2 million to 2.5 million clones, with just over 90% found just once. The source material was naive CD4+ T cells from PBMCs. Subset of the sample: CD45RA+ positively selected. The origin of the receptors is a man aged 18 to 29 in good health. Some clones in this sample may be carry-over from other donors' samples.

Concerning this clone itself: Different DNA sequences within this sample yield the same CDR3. CDR3 in DNA: TGTGCCAGCAGCGTACAAGGGGGCTCCTACAATGAGCAGTTCTTC. It is translated as CASSVQGGSYNEQFF. This rearrangement joins TRBV9 to TRBJ2-1; D is possibly TRBD1 (6 bases). Germline V gene sequence: CDR1 SGDLS, CDR2 YYNGEE. The CDR3 has 15 residues. Trimming cost V 1 base and J 0 bases, with 8 bases left between them.

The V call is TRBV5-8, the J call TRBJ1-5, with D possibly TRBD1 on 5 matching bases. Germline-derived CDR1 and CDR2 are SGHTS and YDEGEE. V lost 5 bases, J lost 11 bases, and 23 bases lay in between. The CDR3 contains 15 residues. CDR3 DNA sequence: TGTGCCAGCAGACCTCGCGGGGATCCCTTGGGGGCCCAGCATTTT. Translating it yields CASRPRGDPLGAQHF.

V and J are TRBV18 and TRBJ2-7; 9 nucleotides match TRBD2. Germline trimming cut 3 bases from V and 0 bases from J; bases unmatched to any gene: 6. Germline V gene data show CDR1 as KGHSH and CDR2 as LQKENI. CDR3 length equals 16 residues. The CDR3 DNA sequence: TGTGCCAGCTCACCTGGTACTAGCGGGCTCTCCTACGAGCAGTACTTC. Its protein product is CASSPGTSGLSYEQYF.

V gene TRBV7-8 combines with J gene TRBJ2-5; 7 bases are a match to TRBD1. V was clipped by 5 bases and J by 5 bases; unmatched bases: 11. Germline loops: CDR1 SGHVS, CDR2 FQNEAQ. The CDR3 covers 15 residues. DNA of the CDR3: TGTGCCAGCAGCCCCCGGACAGGCGAGAGGGAGACCCAGTACTTC. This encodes CASSPRTGERETQYF.

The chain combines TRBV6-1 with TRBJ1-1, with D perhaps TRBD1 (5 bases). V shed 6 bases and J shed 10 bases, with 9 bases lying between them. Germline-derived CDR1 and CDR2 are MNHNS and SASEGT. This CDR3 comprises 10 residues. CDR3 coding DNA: TGTGCCAGCAGCCTGGGACCAGCTTTCTTT. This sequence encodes CASSLGPAFF.

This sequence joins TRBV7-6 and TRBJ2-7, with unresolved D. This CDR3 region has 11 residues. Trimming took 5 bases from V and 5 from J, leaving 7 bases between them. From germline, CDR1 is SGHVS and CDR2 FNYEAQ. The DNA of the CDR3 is TGTGCCAGCAGCCGTAGTGACGAGCAGTACTTC. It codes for CASSRSDEQYF.

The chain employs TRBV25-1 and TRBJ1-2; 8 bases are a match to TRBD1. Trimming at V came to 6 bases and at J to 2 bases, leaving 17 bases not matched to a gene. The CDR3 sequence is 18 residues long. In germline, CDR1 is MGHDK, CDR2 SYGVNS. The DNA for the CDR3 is TGTGCCAGCAGGCTTGTGATCCGAAACCGACAGGGGAACTATGGCTACACCTTC. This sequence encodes CASRLVIRNRQGNYGYTF.

The CDR3 region is CAISESTSALYEQYF. The CDR3 DNA is TGTGCCATCAGTGAGTCGACTAGCGCGCTCTACGAGCAGTACTTC. The chain carries TRBV10-3 and TRBJ2-7, with TRBD2 identical over 8 bases. Per germline, CDR1 ENHRY and CDR2 SYGVKD. Trimming at V came to 0 bases and at J to 3 bases, leaving 4 bases not matched to a gene. The CDR3 totals 15 residues.

The CDR3 sequence is CASSPGVGTDTQYF. DNA for the CDR3: TGTGCCAGCAGCCCTGGGGTGGGCACAGATACGCAGTATTTT. The gene calls are TRBV7-9 and TRBJ2-3; D is ambiguous. Trimming stripped 5 bases from V and 1 base from J, with 10 bases between. The CDR3 loop spans 14 amino acids. Germline values: CDR1 SEHNR, CDR2 FQNEAQ (reference sequence).

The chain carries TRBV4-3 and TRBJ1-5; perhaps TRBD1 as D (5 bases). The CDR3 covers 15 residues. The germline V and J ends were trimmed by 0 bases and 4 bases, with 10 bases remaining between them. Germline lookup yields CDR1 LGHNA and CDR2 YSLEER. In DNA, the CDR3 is TGCGCCAGCAGCCAAGACCGGGACCGAAATCAGCCCCAGCATTTT. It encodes CASSQDRDRNQPQHF.

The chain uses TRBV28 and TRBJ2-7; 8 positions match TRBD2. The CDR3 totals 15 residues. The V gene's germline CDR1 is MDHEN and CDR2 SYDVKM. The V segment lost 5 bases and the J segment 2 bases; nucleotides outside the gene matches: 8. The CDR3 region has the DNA TGTGCCAGCAGTCCCGGGACTAGTCGAACCTACGAGCAGTACTTC. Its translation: CASSPGTSRTYEQYF.

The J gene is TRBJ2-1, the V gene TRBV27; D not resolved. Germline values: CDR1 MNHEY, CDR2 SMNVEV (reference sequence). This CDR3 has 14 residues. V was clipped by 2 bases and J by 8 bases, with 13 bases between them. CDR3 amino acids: CASSLRVPLHEQFF. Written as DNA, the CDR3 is TGTGCCAGCAGTTTAAGGGTTCCGTTGCATGAGCAGTTCTTC.

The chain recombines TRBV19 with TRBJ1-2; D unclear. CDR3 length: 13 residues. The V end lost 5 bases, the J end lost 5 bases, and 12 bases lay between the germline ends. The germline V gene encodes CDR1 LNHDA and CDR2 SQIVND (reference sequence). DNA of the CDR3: TGTGCCAGTAGTCTCGGCGACCTATATGGCTACACCTTC. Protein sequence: CASSLGDLYGYTF.

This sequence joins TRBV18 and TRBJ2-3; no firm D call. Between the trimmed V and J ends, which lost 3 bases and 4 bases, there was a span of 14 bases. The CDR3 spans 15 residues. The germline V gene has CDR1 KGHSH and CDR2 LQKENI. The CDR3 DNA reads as TGTGCCAGCTCACCTTCGATTGTGGGCGCAGATACGCAGTATTTT. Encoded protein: CASSPSIVGADTQYF.